Listed below are T cell receptor beta chains from one sample, sequenced in a study of blood T cell repertoires in COVID-19. Libraries were prepared by immunoSEQ multiplex PCR; TCRdb keeps only in-frame clonotypes and omits some of them. The sample contains some 170,000 clones, about 78% of which appear only once. The sample taken for sequencing was peripheral blood. Source of these receptors: a woman in her fifties or sixties with active or convalescent COVID-19. Both conserved end residues are part of each CDR3. D genes are given only for firm matches. Size is omitted from some rows. Given values are once, few, many or a class for expanded clones.

D gene	clone size	CDR3 length	V gene	J gene	CDR3 protein	CDR3 DNA
.	many	16	TRBV19	TRBJ1-1	CASTTRGRGMNTEAFF	TGTGCCAGTACCACCCGCGGGCGGGGCATGAACACTGAAGCTTTCTTT
TRBD1	.	16	TRBV27	TRBJ2-7	CASSLSGGQLPYEQYF	TGTGCCAGCAGTTTATCTGGGGGACAGTTACCCTACGAGCAGTACTTC
.	.	14	TRBV6-5	TRBJ2-6	CASGGHSGANVLTF	TGTGCCTCCGGGGGGCACTCTGGGGCCAACGTCCTGACTTTC
TRBD1	.	14	TRBV6-2/TRBV6-3	TRBJ1-2	CASSSTPTGNGYTF	TGTGCCAGCAGTTCGACCCCGACAGGGAATGGCTACACCTTC
TRBD1	few	13	TRBV20-1	TRBJ1-4	CSASTGGHGKLFF	TGCAGTGCTAGTACAGGGGGCCACGGAAAACTGTTTTTT
TRBD1	.	14	TRBV28	TRBJ1-4	CASSQTGTNEKLFF	TGTGCCAGCAGCCAGACAGGGACTAATGAAAAACTGTTTTTT
.	.	11	TRBV20-1	TRBJ2-7	CSASLRVEQYF	TGCAGTGCTAGTCTCAGGGTCGAGCAGTACTTC
.	.	20	TRBV4-2	TRBJ1-1	CASSQAHTRDARGVNTEAFF	TGTGCCAGCAGCCAAGCGCACACCAGGGACGCACGCGGGGTGAACACTGAAGCTTTCTTT
.	.	13	TRBV6-5	TRBJ1-1	CASSLTGNTEAFF	TGTGCCAGCAGTCTTACGGGGAACACTGAAGCTTTCTTT
.	.	17	TRBV3-1/TRBV3-2	TRBJ1-5	CASSQRGTDFSNQPQHF	TGTGCCAGCAGCCAGAGGGGGACGGATTTTAGCAATCAGCCCCAGCATTTT
TRBD2	.	15	TRBV5-4	TRBJ2-3	CASSLSGGASDTQYF	TGTGCCAGCAGCCTTAGCGGGGGGGCCTCGGATACGCAGTATTTT
.	.	13	TRBV28	TRBJ1-5	CASSLVVNQPQHF	TGTGCCAGCAGTTTGGTAGTCAATCAGCCCCAGCATTTT
.	.	13	TRBV7-9	TRBJ1-2	CASSLGANYGYTF	TGTGCCAGCAGCTTAGGGGCAAACTATGGCTACACCTTC
.	.	13	TRBV11-3	TRBJ2-1	CASSSQGYNEQFF	TGTGCCAGCAGTTCGCAGGGTTACAATGAGCAGTTCTTC
TRBD1	.	14	TRBV7-9	TRBJ1-1	CASSYPGQGTEAFF	TGTGCCAGCAGCTACCCGGGACAGGGCACTGAAGCTTTCTTT
.	.	14	TRBV5-4	TRBJ1-1	CASSLEWKGTEAFF	TGTGCCAGCAGCTTGGAGTGGAAGGGGACTGAAGCTTTCTTT
.	.	16	TRBV19	TRBJ1-1	CASSITVESNKAEAFF	TGTGCCAGTAGTATCACAGTTGAGTCGAACAAAGCTGAAGCTTTCTTT
TRBD1	once	16	TRBV23-1	TRBJ2-7	CASSQHRDSEPEEQYF	TGCGCCAGCAGTCAACACCGGGACAGTGAACCTGAGGAGCAGTACTTC
.	once	15	TRBV6-2/TRBV6-3	TRBJ2-3	CASSYGVLGADTQYF	TGTGCCAGCAGTTACGGAGTGTTAGGGGCAGATACGCAGTATTTT
.	.	15	TRBV7-2	TRBJ1-5	CASSLGSGSNQPQHF	TGTGCCAGCAGCCTAGGGAGTGGGAGCAATCAGCCCCAGCATTTT
.	once	17	TRBV21-1	TRBJ2-5	CASSKGSAREGAETQYF	TGTGCCAGCAGCAAAGGATCCGCGCGGGAGGGGGCAGAGACCCAGTACTTC
TRBD2	.	14	TRBV7-2	TRBJ2-1	CASSWAGGRNEQFF	TGTGCCAGCAGCTGGGCGGGGGGGAGGAATGAGCAGTTCTTC
.	.	14	TRBV29-1	TRBJ2-3	CSVWRDGGTDTQYF	TGCAGCGTTTGGAGGGATGGAGGCACAGATACGCAGTATTTT
.	.	13	TRBV7-2	TRBJ2-5	CASSPSGEETQYF	TGTGCCAGCAGCCCCTCGGGGGAAGAGACCCAGTACTTC
.	.	17	TRBV19	TRBJ1-4	CASSLQGIRATNEKLFF	TGTGCCAGTAGTCTCCAGGGGATTAGGGCAACTAATGAAAAACTGTTTTTT
TRBD2	.	19	TRBV19	TRBJ2-1	CATKQRAQGLAGALTEQFF	TGTGCCACCAAACAAAGGGCCCAGGGACTAGCGGGGGCTTTAACGGAGCAGTTCTTC
TRBD1	.	15	TRBV6-2/TRBV6-3	TRBJ1-5	CASSPGQYSNQPQHF	TGTGCCAGCAGCCCGGGACAGTATAGCAATCAGCCCCAGCATTTT
.	.	15	TRBV2	TRBJ1-6	CASHRGSAYNSPLHF	TGTGCCAGCCACCGGGGGTCCGCTTATAATTCACCCCTCCACTTT
.	.	13	TRBV30	TRBJ1-2	CAWSLIQTDGYTF	TGTGCCTGGAGTTTGATACAGACGGATGGCTACACCTTC
.	.	13	TRBV12-3/TRBV12-4	TRBJ1-1	CASSKTRGTEAFF	TGTGCCAGCAGTAAGACACGGGGCACTGAAGCTTTCTTT
TRBD2	.	16	TRBV5-1	TRBJ2-1	CASSLVVGGSYNEQFF	TGCGCCAGCAGCTTGGTGGTGGGAGGGTCCTACAATGAGCAGTTCTTC
.	.	13	TRBV5-4	TRBJ2-2	CASSLDSTGELFF	TGTGCCAGCAGCTTGGACAGCACCGGGGAGCTGTTTTTT
TRBD2	.	15	TRBV11-3	TRBJ2-1	CASSPGAGPYNEQFF	TGTGCCAGCAGCCCGGGAGCGGGGCCGTACAATGAGCAGTTCTTC
TRBD1	.	15	TRBV2	TRBJ2-6	CASSGTGSGANVLTF	TGTGCCAGCAGTGGGACAGGCTCTGGGGCCAACGTCCTGACTTTC
.	.	13	TRBV7-6	TRBJ2-1	CASSLAPGDEQFF	TGTGCCAGCAGCTTGGCTCCCGGGGATGAGCAGTTCTTC
TRBD1	.	18	TRBV7-6	TRBJ1-4	CASSLGIQGQAMSEKLFF	TGTGCCAGCAGCTTAGGGATCCAGGGACAGGCGATGTCCGAAAAACTGTTTTTT
.	.	14	TRBV19	TRBJ1-4	CATTQGRAGEKLFF	TGTGCCACCACTCAGGGCAGGGCAGGTGAAAAACTGTTTTTT
.	.	15	TRBV28	TRBJ1-3	CASTTMGGSGNTIYF	TGTGCCAGCACCACTATGGGGGGCTCTGGAAACACCATATATTTT
.	.	13	TRBV4-3	TRBJ2-7	CASSQQAGYEQYF	TGCGCCAGCAGCCAACAGGCCGGCTACGAGCAGTACTTC
TRBD1	.	14	TRBV12-5	TRBJ2-3	CASGRGSSTDTQYF	TGTGCTAGTGGCAGGGGGTCTAGCACAGATACGCAGTATTTT
.	.	15	TRBV5-1	TRBJ1-1	CASSWMTDMNTEAFF	TGCGCCAGCAGCTGGATGACAGATATGAACACTGAAGCTTTCTTT
TRBD2	.	14	TRBV11-2	TRBJ2-3	CASSSTTSGASQYF	TGTGCCAGCAGTTCTACGACTAGCGGGGCCTCGCAGTATTTT
.	few	14	TRBV10-2	TRBJ2-1	CASSDRRLRDEQFF	TGCGCCAGCAGTGATAGACGGCTTCGGGATGAGCAGTTCTTC
TRBD1	.	15	TRBV19	TRBJ1-2	CASSAPGQGNYGYTF	TGTGCCAGTAGCGCTCCGGGACAGGGCAACTATGGCTACACCTTC
.	.	16	TRBV30	TRBJ2-5	CAWSVLGGSTKETQYF	TGTGCCTGGAGTGTACTTGGCGGATCCACCAAAGAGACCCAGTACTTC
.	.	13	TRBV7-8	TRBJ1-1	CASSFAENTEAFF	TGTGCCAGCAGCTTTGCAGAAAACACTGAAGCTTTCTTT
TRBD1	.	13	TRBV5-1	TRBJ1-2	CASSDRGPGGYTF	TGCGCCAGCAGCGACAGGGGGCCTGGAGGCTACACCTTC
.	.	14	TRBV7-2	TRBJ2-2	CASSLGQNTGELFF	TGTGCCAGCAGCTTAGGACAGAACACCGGGGAGCTGTTTTTT
TRBD2	once	16	TRBV13	TRBJ2-3	CASSLGGGGSTDTQYF	TGTGCCAGCAGCTTAGGGGGCGGGGGGAGCACAGATACGCAGTATTTT
.	.	13	TRBV28	TRBJ1-2	CAIHPRVNYGYTF	TGTGCCATCCACCCCCGGGTTAACTATGGCTACACCTTC
TRBD2	.	17	TRBV5-4	TRBJ2-5	CASSTPTSGRAAETQYF	TGTGCCAGCAGCACACCGACTAGCGGGAGGGCAGCGGAGACCCAGTACTTC
TRBD2	few	15	TRBV6-4	TRBJ2-3	CASSQAGELTDTQYF	TGTGCCAGCAGCCAAGCGGGGGAACTCACAGATACGCAGTATTTT
TRBD1	.	15	TRBV6-6	TRBJ2-3	CASSSRTGNMDTQYF	TGTGCCAGCAGTAGCCGGACAGGGAATATGGATACGCAGTATTTT
.	once	14	TRBV5-5	TRBJ2-2	CASSLQHSTGELFF	TGTGCCAGCAGCCTACAGCATTCCACCGGGGAGCTGTTTTTT
.	.	15	TRBV18	TRBJ1-2	CASSLRTEGNYGYTF	TGTGCCAGCTCACTTCGGACAGAGGGTAACTATGGCTACACCTTC